These T cell receptor beta chains were read from a single sample in a study of cytomegalovirus exposure and HLA in healthy donors. The repertoire was sequenced with immunoSEQ multiplex PCR; TCRdb's copy has only in-frame clones and lacks some. The sample consists of about 120,000 clones, roughly 71% of them appearing once. Sequencing was performed on PBMCs. These TCRs come from a woman between 40 and 55 years old in good health and CMV-seropositive. The CDR3 runs from the conserved cysteine through the conserved F or W. The D gene is left open where the match is weak. The size of a clone is reported for some rows only, either as once, few or many, or as a class for expanded clones.

16,-,TRBJ2-7,TRBV9,TRBD2,CASSLGASGSTYEQYF,TGTGCCAGCAGCCTCGGGGCTAGCGGGAGTACGTACGAGCAGTACTTC
15,-,TRBJ2-1,TRBV2,-,CASSEGDSPYNEQFF,TGTGCCAGCAGTGAAGGGGACTCTCCCTACAATGAGCAGTTCTTC
13,many,TRBJ1-1,TRBV4-2,TRBD1,CASSQTGDTEAFF,TGTGCCAGCAGCCAAACAGGGGACACTGAAGCTTTCTTT
16,-,TRBJ1-4,TRBV30,TRBD1,CAWSTGQGVTNEKLFF,TGTGCCTGGAGTACTGGACAGGGGGTAACTAATGAAAAACTGTTTTTT
15,few,TRBJ1-4,TRBV7-9,TRBD1,CASSLAAGGNEKLFF,TGTGCCAGCAGCTTAGCAGCAGGGGGAAACGAAAAACTGTTTTTT
12,-,TRBJ2-7,TRBV6-5,-,CASSSGAYEQYF,TGTGCCAGCAGTTCAGGGGCCTACGAGCAGTACTTC
16,-,TRBJ1-1,TRBV5-1,TRBD1,CASSFDRGLMNTEAFF,TGCGCCAGCAGCTTCGACAGGGGGCTTATGAACACTGAAGCTTTCTTT
13,-,TRBJ2-1,TRBV28,-,CASTPGWGDEQFF,TGTGCCAGCACCCCCGGTTGGGGGGATGAGCAGTTCTTC
16,-,TRBJ2-7,TRBV4-3,TRBD2,CASSQASGGTSYEQYF,TGCGCCAGCAGCCAAGCAAGCGGGGGGACATCCTACGAGCAGTACTTC
12,few,TRBJ1-2,TRBV29-1,-,CSVPQDYYGYTF,TGCAGCGTTCCACAGGATTACTATGGCTACACCTTC
15,-,TRBJ2-3,TRBV19,-,CASSPREGRIDTQYF,TGTGCCAGTAGCCCACGGGAAGGGCGGATAGATACGCAGTATTTT